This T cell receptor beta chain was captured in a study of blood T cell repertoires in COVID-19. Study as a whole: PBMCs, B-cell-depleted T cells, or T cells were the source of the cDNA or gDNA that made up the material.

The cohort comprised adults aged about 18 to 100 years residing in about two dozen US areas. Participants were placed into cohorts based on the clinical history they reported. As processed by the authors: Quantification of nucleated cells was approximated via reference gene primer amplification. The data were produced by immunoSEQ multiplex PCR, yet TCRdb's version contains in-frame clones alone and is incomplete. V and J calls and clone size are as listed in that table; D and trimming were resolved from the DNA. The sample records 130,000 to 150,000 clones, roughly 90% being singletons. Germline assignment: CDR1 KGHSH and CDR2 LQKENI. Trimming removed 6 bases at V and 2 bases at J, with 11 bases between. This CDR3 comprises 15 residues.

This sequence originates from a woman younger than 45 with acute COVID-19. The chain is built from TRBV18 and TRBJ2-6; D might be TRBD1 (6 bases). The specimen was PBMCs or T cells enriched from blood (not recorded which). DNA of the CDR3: TGTGCCAGCTCCCCCGGGACAACTGGGGCCAACGTCCTGACTTTC. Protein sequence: CASSPGTTGANVLTF.